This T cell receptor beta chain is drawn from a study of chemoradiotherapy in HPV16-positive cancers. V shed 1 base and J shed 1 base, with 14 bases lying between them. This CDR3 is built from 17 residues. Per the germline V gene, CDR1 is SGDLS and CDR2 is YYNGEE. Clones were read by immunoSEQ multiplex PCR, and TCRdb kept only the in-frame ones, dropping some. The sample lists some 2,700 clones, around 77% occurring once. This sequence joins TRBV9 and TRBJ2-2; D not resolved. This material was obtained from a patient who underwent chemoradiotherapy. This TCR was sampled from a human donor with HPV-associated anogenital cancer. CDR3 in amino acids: CASSVTPLGGNTGELFF. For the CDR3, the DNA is TGTGCCAGCAGCGTAACCCCCCTCGGTGGGAACACCGGGGAGCTGTTTTTT.